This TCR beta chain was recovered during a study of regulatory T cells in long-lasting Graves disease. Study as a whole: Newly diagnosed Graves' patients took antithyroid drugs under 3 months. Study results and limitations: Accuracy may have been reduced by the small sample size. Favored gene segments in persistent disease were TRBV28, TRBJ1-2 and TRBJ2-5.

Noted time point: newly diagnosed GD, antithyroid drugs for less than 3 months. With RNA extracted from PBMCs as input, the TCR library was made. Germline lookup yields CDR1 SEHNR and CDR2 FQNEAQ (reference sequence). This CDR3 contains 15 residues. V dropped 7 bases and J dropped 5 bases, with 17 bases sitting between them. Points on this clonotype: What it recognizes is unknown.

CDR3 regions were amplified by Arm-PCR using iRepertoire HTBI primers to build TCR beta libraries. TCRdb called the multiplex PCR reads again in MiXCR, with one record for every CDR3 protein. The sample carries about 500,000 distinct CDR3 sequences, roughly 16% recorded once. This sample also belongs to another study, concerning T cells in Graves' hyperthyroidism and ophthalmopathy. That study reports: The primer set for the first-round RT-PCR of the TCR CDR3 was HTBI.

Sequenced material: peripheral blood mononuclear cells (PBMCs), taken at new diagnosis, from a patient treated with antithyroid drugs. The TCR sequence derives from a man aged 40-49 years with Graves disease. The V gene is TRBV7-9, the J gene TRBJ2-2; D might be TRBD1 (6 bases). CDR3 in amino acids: CASTQGSGRTGELFF. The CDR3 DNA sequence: TGTGCCAGCACCCAGGGGAGCGGACGGACCGGGGAGCTGTTTTTT.